This entry describes one T cell receptor (beta chain). TCRdb's copy holds only in-frame clones and misses some; the assay was immunoSEQ multiplex PCR. The data show some 200,000 clones, under 90% seen once. The sample is drawn from a study of blood T cell repertoires in COVID-19. Turning to the study itself: In each case, the material was cDNA or gDNA derived from T cells, B-cell-depleted T cells, or PBMCs.

The CDR3 loop spans 13 amino acids. Germline CDR1 reads SGHVS; CDR2 reads FQNEAQ. With V trimmed by 4 bases and J by 4 bases, 3 bases remained unmatched. The origin of this receptor is a man older than 75 with acute or convalescent COVID-19. The gene calls are TRBV7-8 and TRBJ1-1; TRBD1 matches at 7 bases. Sequencing input: peripheral blood. In DNA, the CDR3 is TGTGCCAGCAGCTATGGGACAGCCACTGAAGCTTTCTTT. Its translation is CASSYGTATEAFF.